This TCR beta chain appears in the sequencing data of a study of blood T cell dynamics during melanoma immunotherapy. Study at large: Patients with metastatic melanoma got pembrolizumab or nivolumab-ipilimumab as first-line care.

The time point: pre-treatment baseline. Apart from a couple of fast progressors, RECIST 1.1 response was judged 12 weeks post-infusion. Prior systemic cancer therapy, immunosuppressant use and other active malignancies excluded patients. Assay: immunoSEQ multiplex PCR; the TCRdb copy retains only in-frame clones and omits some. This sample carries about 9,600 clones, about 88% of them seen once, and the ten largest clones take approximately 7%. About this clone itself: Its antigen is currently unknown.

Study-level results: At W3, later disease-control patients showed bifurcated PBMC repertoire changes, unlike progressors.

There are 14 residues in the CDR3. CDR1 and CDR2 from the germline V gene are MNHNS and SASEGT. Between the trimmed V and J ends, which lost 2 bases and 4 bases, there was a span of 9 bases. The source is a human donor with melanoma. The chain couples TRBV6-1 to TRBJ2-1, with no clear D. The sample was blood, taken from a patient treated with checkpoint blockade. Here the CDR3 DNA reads TGTGCCAGCAGTGAACACCCTTTATACAATGAGCAGTTCTTC. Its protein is CASSEHPLYNEQFF.